Only one count was recorded for the clone carrying this T cell receptor beta chain. The target antigen is unknown. The CDR3 loop spans 14 amino acids. Germline V gene data show CDR1 as MNHEY and CDR2 as SVGEGT. Trimming shortened V by 0 bases and J by 12 bases, and 15 bases separated the two germline ends. The entry originates in a study of T cell responses to AZD1222 COVID-19 vaccine. Study conclusions and caveats: Spike-wide coverage was observed for vaccine-associated CD4 TCRs, with dominant responses at 160-218 and 743-854. Reports indicate that nearly half of spike-specific TCRs are directed at unmutated variant regions. Repertoires were collected only later (after the peak T cell response had occurred).

The table came from immunoSEQ multiplex PCR; TCRdb's copy has only in-frame clones and leaves some out. The table has 100,000 to 110,000 clones, approximately 89% seen once. The TCR originated in an adult in good health. The sequencing used peripheral blood, collected on day 0 of MenACWY control vaccination. The rearrangement joins TRBV6-2 or TRBV6-3 to TRBJ2-1; D unresolved. CDR3 bases: TGTGCCAGCAGTTACTCACGACCCGTAGTAAGGCAGTTCTTC. As protein: CASSYSRPVVRQFF.